This T cell receptor beta chain was captured by sequencing in a study of blood T cell repertoires in COVID-19. Study-level information: Donors in the United States, Italy and Spain gave samples during acute or convalescent COVID-19.

Germline V gene sequence: CDR1 SGHAT, CDR2 FQNNGV. Trimming took 5 bases from V and 4 from J; bases not matched to a gene: 11. CDR3 length equals 17 residues. Repertoires were generated with immunoSEQ multiplex PCR, while TCRdb's copy carries only in-frame clones and drops some. The sample lists tens of thousands of clones; about two thirds were seen once. In Seattle, patients joined the study during active infection and were tracked longitudinally. The chain combines TRBV11-2 with TRBJ2-5; TRBD2 matches at 12 bases. The origin of this receptor is a woman in her seventies with COVID-19, enrolled during active disease. The sequenced sample consisted of peripheral blood. The CDR3 coding sequence is TGTGCCAGCAGCATGGGAAGAGGACTAGCGGGGACAGAGACCCAGTACTTC. This gives the protein CASSMGRGLAGTETQYF.